One and the same sample provided the 32 T cell receptor beta chains below, sequenced in a study of blood T cell repertoires in COVID-19. Some clones are missing from TCRdb's copy, which holds only in-frame ones; the method was immunoSEQ multiplex PCR. The data show about 220,000 clones, roughly four fifths seen once. Material: PBMCs or T cells enriched from blood (not recorded which). Receptor source: a woman aged 40 to 50 with acute COVID-19.

This sequence joins TRBV29-1 and TRBJ1-1; D is undetermined. Trimming cost V 4 bases and J 0 bases, with 9 bases left between them. Germline CDR1 is SQVTM and CDR2 is ANQGSEA. CDR3 length: 13 amino acids. The CDR3 coding sequence is TGCAGCGTTGTTTCCAGAATGAACACTGAAGCTTTCTTT. This codes for CSVVSRMNTEAFF.

V usage is TRBV7-6 and J usage is TRBJ1-2; TRBD1 matches at 8 bases. Trimming at V came to 5 bases and at J to 6 bases, leaving 8 bases not matched to a gene. CDR1 and CDR2 from the germline V gene are SGHVS and FNYEAQ. This CDR3 contains 14 residues. The CDR3 region is CASSPVGTGDGYTF. Written as DNA, the CDR3 is TGTGCCAGCAGCCCAGTAGGGACAGGAGATGGCTACACCTTC.

The chain combines TRBV28 with TRBJ2-7; D perhaps matches TRBD1 (7 bases). There are 19 residues in the CDR3. V was cut by 5 bases and J by 2 bases, with 28 bases left in between. CDR1 and CDR2 from the germline V gene are MDHEN and SYDVKM. DNA for the CDR3: TGTGCCAGCAGTCCGAGGGGGCCCGCGGGACTCCTCCTCCCCTACGAGCAGTACTTC. This encodes CASSPRGPAGLLLPYEQYF. Using reference TRBV28 and TRBJ2-7 for the parts outside the CDR3, the full variable domain is DVKVTQSSRYLVKRTGEKVFLECVQDMDHENMFWYRQDPGLGLRLIYFSYDVKMKEKGDIPEGYSVSREKKERFSLILESASTNQTSMYLCASSPRGPAGLLLPYEQYFGPGTRLTVT.

The V call is TRBV25-1, the J call TRBJ1-1, with 7 bases matching TRBD1. The CDR3 spans 12 residues. Germline loops: CDR1 MGHDK, CDR2 SYGVNS. J gave up 8 bases and V 7 bases, and 7 bases lay outside the gene matches. CDR3 in DNA: TGTGCCAGCACCGTGCAGGGGGGAGAAGCTTTCTTT. Translating gives CASTVQGGEAFF.

The chain recombines TRBV4-2 with TRBJ1-5, with 7 bases matching TRBD1. The CDR3 is 15 residues long. V lost 4 bases and J lost 2; bases outside the gene matches: 5. From germline, CDR1 is LGHNA and CDR2 YNFKEQ. CDR3 sequence: CASSPTGVRNQPQHF. CDR3 coding DNA: TGTGCCAGCAGCCCAACAGGGGTCCGCAATCAGCCCCAGCATTTT.

The gene calls are TRBV2 and TRBJ1-6, with TRBD1 matching over 9 bases. With V trimmed by 6 bases and J by 10 bases, 7 bases remained unmatched. The CDR3 length is 14 residues. Germline lookup yields CDR1 SNHLY and CDR2 FYNNEI. The CDR3 nucleotides are TGTGCCAGCAGGAGGACAGGGGATCGATCACCCCTCCACTTT. Protein product: CASRRTGDRSPLHF.

The CDR3 loop reads CAISEMDRGVNEQFF. The CDR3 DNA reads TGTGCCATCAGTGAAATGGACAGGGGCGTTAATGAGCAGTTCTTC. This chain joins TRBV10-3 and TRBJ2-1; 9 bases are shared with TRBD1. In germline, CDR1 is ENHRY, CDR2 SYGVKD. The V segment lost 3 bases and the J segment 7 bases; nucleotides outside the gene matches: 7. The CDR3 extends over 15 amino acids.

V and J are TRBV3-1 (or the pseudogene TRBV3-2) and TRBJ1-4; unclear D gene. There are 14 residues in the CDR3. Germline CDR1 is LGHDT and CDR2 is YNNKEL (reference sequence). Deletions cut 4 bases from V and 6 bases from J, with 12 bases between. For the CDR3, the DNA is TGTGCCAGCAGCCTTAGGATGGGCGATGAAAAACTGTTTTTT. Its translation is CASSLRMGDEKLFF.

The V and J genes are TRBV30 and TRBJ1-5; 8 bases agree with TRBD1. The CDR3 runs to 14 residues. Trimming removed 1 base from V and 4 bases from J; junction bases left unmatched: 3. Germline assignment: CDR1 GTSNPN and CDR2 SVGIG (reference sequence). The CDR3, as DNA: TGTGCCTGGAGTGCAGGGACAGGTAATCAGCCCCAGCATTTT. This sequence encodes CAWSAGTGNQPQHF.

The chain is built from TRBV27 and TRBJ1-2; no firm D call. V shed 3 bases and J shed 5 bases, with 10 bases lying between them. This CDR3 spans 13 amino acids. Germline loops: CDR1 MNHEY, CDR2 SMNVEV (reference sequence). This CDR3 is CASSLRGAYGYTF. DNA for the CDR3: TGTGCCAGCAGTTTGCGGGGAGCATATGGCTACACCTTC.

This clone has only one observation. The chain links TRBV4-2 to TRBJ2-2, with 9 bases lining up with TRBD2. CDR1 and CDR2 (germline): LGHNA, YNFKEQ. V lost 0 bases and J lost 4; bases outside the gene matches: 6. CDR3 length: 17 residues. Written as DNA, the CDR3 is TGTGCCAGCAGCCAAGAGGCTAGCGGGGCCATCACCGGGGAGCTGTTTTTT. Its protein product is CASSQEASGAITGELFF.

The genes are TRBV4-2 and TRBJ1-3; D is unclear. The CDR3 covers 15 residues. The V end was cut by 6 bases, the J end by 0 bases, with 12 bases between. Germline CDR1 and CDR2: LGHNA and YNFKEQ. The CDR3 DNA reads as TGTGCCAGCAGTCGCGAGGCGGGCTCTGGAAACACCATATATTTT. Translation gives CASSREAGSGNTIYF.

The V and J genes are TRBV18 and TRBJ1-1; D is ambiguous. CDR3 length: 13 residues. Trimming took 1 base from V and 1 from J, leaving 4 bases between them. Germline V gives CDR1 KGHSH, CDR2 LQKENI. This CDR3 reads CASSPRGNTEAFF. The CDR3 DNA is TGTGCCAGCTCACCACGAGGGAACACTGAAGCTTTCTTT.

The CDR3 loop is CSAVTSGRPNEQFF. The CDR3 region has the DNA TGCAGCGCAGTAACTAGCGGCCGCCCCAATGAGCAGTTCTTC. The rearrangement uses TRBV29-1 and TRBJ2-1; 8 bases line up with TRBD2. In germline, CDR1 is SQVTM, CDR2 ANQGSEA. The ends lost 7 bases at V and 6 bases at J; junction bases unmatched: 11. This CDR3 comprises 14 residues.

The chain links TRBV7-9 to TRBJ1-2; 11 bases map to TRBD1. The germline CDR1 and CDR2 sequences are SEHNR and FQNEAQ (reference sequence). Unmatched junction bases numbered 4, after V lost 5 bases and J lost 8 bases. CDR3 size: 13 residues. The CDR3: CASSTGQGGGYTF. Written as DNA, the CDR3 is TGTGCCAGCAGCACGGGACAGGGGGGCGGCTACACCTTC.

This chain connects TRBV7-9 to TRBJ2-1; no reliable D call. Germline V gene data show CDR1 as SEHNR and CDR2 as FQNEAQ (reference sequence). The ends were cut back, 4 bases at V and 5 bases at J, with 15 bases in the middle. CDR3 length: 15 residues. CDR3: CASSSFPTRDNEQFF. In DNA form, the CDR3 reads TGTGCCAGCAGCTCCTTTCCTACTCGAGACAATGAGCAGTTCTTC.

V gene TRBV18 combines with J gene TRBJ1-1, with a weak D call TRBD1 (5 bases). The CDR3 spans 14 residues. In germline, CDR1 is KGHSH, CDR2 LQKENI. V was trimmed by 2 bases and J by 2 bases, leaving 9 bases between them. CDR3 in amino acids: CASSPKGLNTEAFF. The DNA of the CDR3 is TGTGCCAGCTCACCAAAGGGGCTCAACACTGAAGCTTTCTTT.

This rearrangement joins TRBV4-3 to TRBJ1-1; D may be TRBD1 (6 bases). CDR3 length: 16 amino acids. Germline-derived CDR1 and CDR2 are LGHNA and YSLEER. Trimming removed 0 bases from V and 1 base from J, with 12 bases in between. CDR3 loop: CASSQDHRVRNTEAFF. CDR3 sequence (DNA): TGCGCCAGCAGCCAAGATCACAGGGTCAGGAACACTGAAGCTTTCTTT.

CDR3 DNA sequence: TGTGCCACCAGTGGGACAGGGGGCGCGGGCGGCTACACCTTC. It encodes CATSGTGGAGGYTF. The chain couples TRBV24-1 to TRBJ1-2; 11 nucleotides align to TRBD1. The CDR3 totals 14 residues. J was trimmed by 8 bases and V by 5 bases; bases with no gene match: 6. Germline CDR1 KGHDR, CDR2 SFDVKD.

The V gene is TRBV19, the J gene TRBJ1-5, with a weak D call TRBD1 (5 bases). The CDR3 is 14 amino acids. Germline CDR1 LNHDA, CDR2 SQIVND (reference sequence). Trimming took 4 bases from V and 7 from J, leaving 14 bases between them. This CDR3 reads CASSSGQGYQPQHF. The CDR3 DNA sequence: TGTGCCAGTAGTAGTGGGCAGGGTTACCAGCCCCAGCATTTT.

In nucleotides, the CDR3 is TGTGCCAGCAGCCCCGCAGGGGGCAAAGGGCCCTACGAGCAGTACTTC. This encodes CASSPAGGKGPYEQYF. This chain joins TRBV3-1 (or the pseudogene TRBV3-2) and TRBJ2-7; 8 bases are shared with TRBD1. Germline lookup yields CDR1 LGHDT and CDR2 YNNKEL (reference sequence). V gave up 4 bases and J gave up 2 bases; unmatched junction bases: 10. This CDR3 contains 16 residues.

The CDR3 sequence is CATRDREDTEAFF. In DNA form, the CDR3 reads TGCGCCACCAGGGACAGGGAGGACACTGAAGCTTTCTTT. This rearrangement joins TRBV10-1 to TRBJ1-1; the match to TRBD1 covers 9 bases. From germline, CDR1 is WNHNN and CDR2 SYGVQD (reference sequence). V shed 10 bases, J shed 3 bases, and the junction held 6 bases outside the gene matches. CDR3 length: 13 amino acids.

The V and J genes are TRBV7-3 and TRBJ2-3; the D gene is possibly TRBD2 (6 bases). Between the trimmed V and J ends, which lost 4 bases and 0 bases, there was a span of 26 bases. Germline CDR1 is SGHTA and CDR2 is FQGTGA. The CDR3 runs 20 residues. DNA of the CDR3: TGTGCCAGCAGCTCTCCGCTCGGGGCCCCCCGGGGACTTAGCACAGATACGCAGTATTTT. Protein: CASSSPLGAPRGLSTDTQYF.

The J gene is TRBJ1-5, the V gene TRBV28, with 9 bases that match TRBD1. This CDR3 has 15 amino acids. The germline CDR1 and CDR2 sequences are MDHEN and SYDVKM. V lost 8 bases, J lost 3 bases, and 8 bases stayed unmatched. The CDR3: CASRPGTGFNQPQHF. The CDR3 nucleotides are TGTGCCAGCCGTCCAGGGACAGGGTTCAATCAGCCCCAGCATTTT.

The rearrangement uses TRBV15 and TRBJ2-1, with a tentative D call TRBD2 (7 bases). V lost 2 bases to trimming and J lost 9 bases, with 14 bases between them. The CDR3 totals 14 residues. The V gene's germline CDR1 is LNHNV and CDR2 YYDKDF (reference sequence). Written as DNA, the CDR3 is TGTGCCACCAGCAGACCTGGGGGGGCCATTGAGCAGTTCTTC. Its translation: CATSRPGGAIEQFF. Combining the CDR3 with reference TRBV15 and TRBJ2-1 gives the whole variable domain DAMVIQNPRYQVTQFGKPVTLSCSQTLNHNVMYWYQQKSSQAPKLLFHYYDKDFNNEADTPDNFQSRRPNTSFCFLDIRSPGLGDTAMYLCATSRPGGAIEQFFGPGTRLTVL.

This clone has more than one count but fewer than ten. V usage is TRBV24-1 and J usage is TRBJ2-3, with 7 bases identical to TRBD1. Losses at the gene ends were 1 base for V and 2 bases for J; bases not matched to a gene: 2. Germline CDR1 is KGHDR and CDR2 is SFDVKD. The CDR3 sequence is 15 residues long. The chain's CDR3 is CATSDLGGLTDTQYF. CDR3 sequence (DNA): TGTGCCACCAGTGATTTAGGGGGCCTCACAGATACGCAGTATTTT.

J is TRBJ2-7 and V is TRBV5-1; maybe TRBD2 (6 bases). This CDR3 is 14 amino acids long. Germline V gene lookup returns CDR1 SGHRS and CDR2 YFSETQ. Trimming stripped 0 bases from V and 3 bases from J, with 10 bases between. In DNA, the CDR3 is TGCGCCAGCAGCTTGGCGGTCGGGGGCTACGAGCAGTACTTC. Protein: CASSLAVGGYEQYF.

V gene TRBV7-3 combines with J gene TRBJ1-1; TRBD1 aligns across 7 bases. Germline loops: CDR1 SGHTA, CDR2 FQGTGA. V shed 3 bases, J shed 5 bases, and the junction held 6 bases outside the gene matches. This CDR3 spans 14 amino acids. The CDR3 nucleotides are TGTGCCAGCAGCTTTGGGACAGCTGGGACTGAAGCTTTCTTT. This translates into CASSFGTAGTEAFF.

The V call is TRBV4-2, the J call TRBJ1-2, with TRBD1 matching over 9 bases. CDR3 size: 15 residues. V lost 4 bases, J lost 6 bases, and 9 bases stayed unmatched. Germline V gives CDR1 LGHNA, CDR2 YNFKEQ. The CDR3, as DNA: TGTGCCAGCAGCCGTTACAGGGGGCTCGGCGATGGCTACACCTTC. Protein: CASSRYRGLGDGYTF.

J is TRBJ2-1 and V is TRBV7-2, with 9 bases aligning to TRBD2. The J segment lost 4 bases and the V segment lost 4 bases, leaving 5 bases of the junction unmatched. The CDR3 is 15 residues long. Germline lookup yields CDR1 SGHTA and CDR2 FQGNSA. The CDR3 bases are TGTGCCAGCAGCTCTTCCCTAGCGGGGTACAATGAGCAGTTCTTC. Amino acid sequence: CASSSSLAGYNEQFF.

The chain joins TRBV19 to TRBJ2-1; no clear D. The V gene's germline CDR1 is LNHDA and CDR2 SQIVND (reference sequence). V was pared by 1 base and J by 5 bases, with 9 bases between. There are 14 residues in the CDR3. Here the CDR3 DNA reads TGTGCCAGTAGTATAGTGGGCTATAACAATGAGCAGTTCTTC. Translating gives CASSIVGYNNEQFF. The full variable domain, rest sourced from reference TRBV19 and TRBJ2-1, is DGGITQSPKYLFRKEGQNVTLSCEQNLNHDAMYWYRQDPGQGLRLIYYSQIVNDFQKGDIAEGYSVSREKKESFPLTVTSAQKNPTAFYLCASSIVGYNNEQFFGPGTRLTVL.

The V call is TRBV15, the J call TRBJ2-7, with no clear D. The V and J ends lost 1 base and 7 bases respectively, with 11 bases between them. Germline CDR1 LNHNV, CDR2 YYDKDF (reference sequence). This CDR3 is 13 amino acids long. The CDR3 DNA reads TGTGCCACCAGCAGAGGACCGGGTAGTGAGCAGTACTTC. It encodes CATSRGPGSEQYF.